Listed below are T cell receptor beta chains from one sample, sequenced in a study of blood T cell repertoires in COVID-19. Clones were sequenced by immunoSEQ multiplex PCR, and TCRdb holds only the in-frame ones, with some missing. The sample has 35,000 to 40,000 clones, more than 75% seen once. Sequencing input: peripheral blood. These receptors were taken from a man aged 45-65 years with active or convalescent COVID-19. Both conserved end residues are part of each CDR3. The order of the fields is J gene, D gene, V gene, clone size, CDR3 protein, CDR3 DNA. A D gene is named only where the DNA matches it firmly. Clone size is given for some rows only: seen once, a few or many times, or a class if the clone is expanded.

TRBJ1-2 TRBD1 TRBV30 NA CAQQQGAGVYGYTF TGTGCCCAACAACAGGGGGCCGGGGTCTATGGCTACACCTTC
TRBJ2-7 TRBD1 TRBV29-1 NA CSVLKAGTGGYEQYF TGCAGCGTCCTCAAAGCTGGGACAGGGGGCTACGAGCAGTACTTC
TRBJ1-1 TRBD1 TRBV5-1 NA CASSLGQGYTEAFF TGCGCCAGCAGCTTGGGACAGGGGTACACTGAAGCTTTCTTT
TRBJ2-7 TRBD1 TRBV7-2 NA CASSPGDRVSYEQYF TGTGCCAGCAGCCCGGGGGACAGGGTATCATACGAGCAGTACTTC
TRBJ2-5 TRBD2 TRBV7-2 NA CASSLGGLAKIERTQYF TGTGCCAGCAGCTTAGGGGGACTAGCGAAGATCGAGAGGACCCAGTACTTC
TRBJ1-2 NA TRBV2 NA CASSVQGTVPYGYTF TGTGCCAGCAGTGTGCAGGGAACAGTTCCCTATGGCTACACCTTC
TRBJ1-6 TRBD1 TRBV25-1 few CASRGQGANNSPLHF TGTGCCAGCAGGGGACAGGGGGCGAATAATTCACCCCTCCACTTT
TRBJ2-7 TRBD1 TRBV11-2 NA CASTPQGYEQYF TGTGCCAGCACCCCACAGGGGTACGAGCAGTACTTC
TRBJ2-7 NA TRBV20-1 few CSARDSTEEYF TGCAGTGCTAGAGATTCAACGGAGGAGTACTTC
TRBJ2-3 NA TRBV4-2 NA CASSQETKPRTDTQYF TGTGCCAGCAGCCAAGAGACTAAGCCCCGCACAGATACGCAGTATTTT
TRBJ1-2 NA TRBV6-5 few CASSYSGSYGYTF TGTGCCAGCAGTTACTCGGGCAGCTATGGCTACACCTTC
TRBJ2-3 TRBD1 TRBV27 NA CASSRDRVTTDTQYF TGTGCCAGCAGTAGAGACAGGGTAACCACAGATACGCAGTATTTT
TRBJ2-1 TRBD2 TRBV7-8 NA CASSLEVAGGWNEQFF TGTGCCAGCAGCTTGGAAGTAGCGGGGGGTTGGAATGAGCAGTTCTTC
TRBJ1-2 TRBD1 TRBV7-7 NA CASSIRQGTSYGYTF TGTGCCAGCAGCATTAGACAGGGGACCTCCTATGGCTACACCTTC
TRBJ2-1 TRBD2 TRBV4-1 NA CASSQETSGDNEQFF TGCGCCAGCAGCCAAGAGACTAGCGGGGACAATGAGCAGTTCTTC
TRBJ2-5 NA TRBV5-1 NA CASSLSEETQYF TGCGCCAGCAGCCTGTCGGAAGAGACCCAGTACTTC
TRBJ2-3 TRBD2 TRBV2 NA CASSGSGTSGGHTQYF TGTGCCAGCAGCGGTAGTGGGACTAGCGGGGGGCATACGCAGTATTTT
TRBJ2-1 TRBD1 TRBV5-1 NA CASSTRTGGYYEQFF TGCGCCAGCAGCACACGGACAGGGGGCTATTATGAGCAGTTCTTC
TRBJ2-3 NA TRBV2 once CASSSDRTDTQYF TGTGCCAGCAGTTCCGACAGGACAGATACGCAGTATTTT
TRBJ2-2 TRBD2 TRBV7-7 NA CASSPAAGGVTTGELFF TGTGCCAGCAGCCCAGCGGCTGGGGGGGTTACTACCGGGGAGCTGTTTTTT
TRBJ1-6 TRBD1 TRBV5-1 NA CASSLYLTGSNSPLHF TGCGCCAGCAGCTTGTATTTGACAGGGAGCAATTCACCCCTCCACTTT
TRBJ2-5 NA TRBV20-1 NA CSASVQGGETQYF TGCAGTGCTAGTGTCCAGGGTGGGGAGACCCAGTACTTC
TRBJ2-1 NA TRBV5-1 NA CASSPTGLRVINEQFF TGCGCCAGCAGCCCCACGGGACTGCGGGTGATTAATGAGCAGTTCTTC
TRBJ1-3 NA TRBV24-1 NA CATSGRVKAGNTIYF TGTGCCACCAGTGGCCGGGTAAAAGCTGGAAACACCATATATTTT
TRBJ1-5 TRBD1 TRBV5-1 NA CASSQGTENQPQHF TGCGCCAGCAGCCAAGGGACAGAGAATCAGCCCCAGCATTTT
TRBJ1-4 NA TRBV7-9 NA CASSLAGVFEKLFF TGTGCCAGCAGCTTAGCAGGGGTTTTTGAAAAACTGTTTTTT
TRBJ2-2 NA TRBV6-1 once CASSDLGLYGELFF TGTGCCAGCAGTGATCTGGGCCTTTACGGGGAGCTGTTTTTT
TRBJ2-5 NA TRBV3-1/TRBV3-2 NA CASSQEERLEETQYF TGTGCCAGCAGCCAAGAGGAGAGACTAGAAGAGACCCAGTACTTC
TRBJ1-1 NA TRBV6-5 NA CASSYGGEGTEAFF TGTGCCAGCAGTTACGGCGGGGAGGGTACTGAAGCTTTCTTT
TRBJ2-1 TRBD1 TRBV10-3 NA CAIRPPGGARNEQFF TGTGCCATCAGGCCCCCAGGGGGCGCAAGGAATGAGCAGTTCTTC
TRBJ2-3 TRBD1 TRBV29-1 NA CSTTTGDSTSPSTDTQYF TGCAGCACTACGACAGGGGACAGCACAAGTCCTAGCACAGATACGCAGTATTTT
TRBJ2-3 NA TRBV13 NA CASSLGASAGARTDTQYF TGTGCCAGCAGCTTAGGCGCCTCCGCGGGGGCCCGCACAGATACGCAGTATTTT
TRBJ2-6 NA TRBV13 NA CASSLGPSGANVLTF TGTGCCAGCAGCTTAGGTCCATCTGGGGCCAACGTCCTGACTTTC
TRBJ2-1 TRBD1 TRBV7-9 NA CASSQYTGQPNEQFF TGTGCCAGCAGCCAATATACGGGACAGCCCAATGAGCAGTTCTTC
TRBJ1-4 NA TRBV5-6 NA CASSGDRNEKLFF TGTGCCAGCAGCGGCGACAGGAATGAAAAACTGTTTTTT
TRBJ2-5 NA TRBV19 NA CASSIGGKEAQYF TGTGCCAGTAGTATTGGCGGGAAAGAGGCCCAGTACTTC
TRBJ2-2 TRBD1 TRBV5-1 NA CASSPTGVRTGELFF TGCGCCAGCAGCCCGACAGGGGTTAGAACCGGGGAGCTGTTTTTT
TRBJ2-2 TRBD2 TRBV6-5 NA CASSRGDTGELFF TGTGCCAGCAGCCGGGGGGACACCGGGGAGCTGTTTTTT
TRBJ2-3 TRBD2 TRBV3-1/TRBV3-2 NA CASSSLSGGADTDTQYF TGTGCCAGCAGCTCCCTGAGCGGGGGGGCCGACACAGATACGCAGTATTTT
TRBJ2-1 NA TRBV7-8 NA CASRVGPLSSYNEQFF TGTGCCAGCAGGGTGGGGCCGCTGAGCTCCTACAATGAGCAGTTCTTC
TRBJ2-7 NA TRBV6-1 NA CASSDPGPGGAEQYF TGTGCCAGCAGTGACCCGGGACCCGGCGGGGCCGAGCAGTACTTC
TRBJ2-2 TRBD1 TRBV11-2 NA CASSVDRANTGELFF TGTGCCAGCAGCGTCGACAGGGCGAACACCGGGGAGCTGTTTTTT
TRBJ2-7 NA TRBV5-4 NA CASTTQGDRYEQYF TGTGCCAGCACTACACAGGGTGATCGTTACGAGCAGTACTTC
TRBJ1-2 TRBD1 TRBV6-5 NA CASSHPTGGGYGYTF TGTGCCAGCAGTCACCCTACAGGGGGAGGGTATGGCTACACCTTC
TRBJ1-2 NA TRBV19 NA CASSIAENYGYTF TGTGCCAGTAGTATCGCGGAGAACTATGGCTACACCTTC
TRBJ1-1 NA TRBV6-6 NA CASQGGYPEAFF TGTGCCAGCCAGGGCGGTTACCCTGAAGCTTTCTTT
TRBJ2-1 TRBD2 TRBV3-1/TRBV3-2 NA CASSQQASGANNEQFF TGTGCCAGCAGCCAACAGGCGAGCGGGGCCAACAATGAGCAGTTCTTC
TRBJ2-5 NA TRBV12-5 NA CASGPEPGGETQYF TGTGCTAGTGGTCCGGAACCTGGGGGGGAGACCCAGTACTTC
TRBJ2-5 NA TRBV7-9 NA CASSTWTDDGETQYF TGTGCCAGCAGCACGTGGACAGACGATGGCGAGACCCAGTACTTC
TRBJ2-7 TRBD2 TRBV7-2 NA CASSFGGAREQYF TGTGCCAGCAGCTTCGGGGGGGCGCGAGAGCAGTACTTC
TRBJ1-4 NA TRBV5-1 NA CASSTLTDEKLFF TGCGCCAGCAGCACACTGACAGATGAAAAACTGTTTTTT
TRBJ2-1 NA TRBV2 NA CASRNTPAGKNNEQFF TGTGCCAGCAGAAATACCCCAGCAGGGAAAAACAATGAGCAGTTCTTC